This T cell receptor (beta chain) was retrieved from a study of technical replicates of blood from a few donors. The repertoire was sequenced with immunoSEQ multiplex PCR; TCRdb's copy has only in-frame clones and lacks some. The sample records tens of thousands of clones, around 87% being singletons. The CDR3 contains 15 residues. Sequenced: PBMCs. The TCR was taken from a human donor in good health. Some clones in this sample may be carry-over from other donors' samples. V is TRBV21-1 and J is TRBJ2-5; the D call in the table, TRBD1, was not verified against the DNA. TRBV21-1 is classified as a pseudogene. CDR3 nucleotide sequence: TGTGCCAACGTCTTACAGGGTTTTTATCATCAGACCCAGTACTTC. This encodes CANVLQGFYHQTQYF.